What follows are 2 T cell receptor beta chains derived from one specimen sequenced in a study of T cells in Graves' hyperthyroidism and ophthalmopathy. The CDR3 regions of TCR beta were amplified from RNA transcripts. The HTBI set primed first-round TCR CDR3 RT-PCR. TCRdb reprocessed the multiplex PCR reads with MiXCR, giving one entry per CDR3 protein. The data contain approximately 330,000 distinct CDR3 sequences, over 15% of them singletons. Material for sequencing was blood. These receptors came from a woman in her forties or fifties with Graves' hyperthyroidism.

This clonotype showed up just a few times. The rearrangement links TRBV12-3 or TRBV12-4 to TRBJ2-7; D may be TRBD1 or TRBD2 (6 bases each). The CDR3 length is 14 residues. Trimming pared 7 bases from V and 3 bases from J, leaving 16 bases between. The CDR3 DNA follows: TGTGCCAGCACCTTGGGGGGCGCAGACTACGAGCAGTACTTC. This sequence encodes CASTLGGADYEQYF.

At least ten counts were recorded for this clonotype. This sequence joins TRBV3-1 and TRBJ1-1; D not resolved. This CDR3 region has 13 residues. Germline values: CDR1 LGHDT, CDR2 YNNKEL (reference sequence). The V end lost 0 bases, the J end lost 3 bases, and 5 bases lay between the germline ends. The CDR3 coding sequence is TGTGCCAGCAGCCAAGAAAGGGACACTGAAGCTTTCTTT. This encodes CASSQERDTEAFF.